The 13 T cell receptor beta chains listed next were all sequenced from one sample in a study of T-cell reconstitution after alpha-beta-depleted transplantation in children. Unique molecular identifiers were incorporated into the prepared TCRbeta library. TCRdb recomputed calls from the PCR reads with MiXCR, one row per CDR3 protein. The repertoire consists of some 840,000 distinct CDR3 sequences, with 15% to 20% occurring once and the leading ten covering roughly 4.8%. This specimen was PBMCs, mostly from graft donor cells, taken 360 days after TCRalphabeta/CD19-depleted stem cell transplant. These receptors came from a male patient younger than 18 who had a stem cell transplant for acute lymphoblastic leukemia, so the T cells may come from the graft donor.

This chain links TRBV5-6 with TRBJ2-1, with 8 positions matching TRBD2. J lost 8 bases, V lost 6 bases, and 22 bases had no gene match. Germline loops: CDR1 SGHDT, CDR2 YYEEEE. The CDR3 consists of 18 residues. The CDR3 DNA is TGTGCCAGCAACATGCTTGGATCCCGCGCTGGGCGGGAGGATGAGCAGTTCTTC. Its protein is CASNMLGSRAGREDEQFF.

This clonotype came up many times. The V gene is TRBV2, the J gene TRBJ2-3, with D possibly matching TRBD1 (6 bases). Trimming shortened V by 11 bases and J by 3 bases, and 18 bases separated the two germline ends. Per germline, CDR1 SNHLY and CDR2 FYNNEI. CDR3 length equals 14 residues. The CDR3 spells CAYKMGAGTDTQYF. The CDR3 nucleotides are TGTGCCTATAAAATGGGGGCAGGGACAGATACGCAGTATTTT.

The chain uses TRBV5-1 and TRBJ2-1; no definite D call. V was clipped by 0 bases and J by 7 bases, with 14 bases between them. This CDR3 has 15 residues. CDR1 and CDR2 from the germline V gene are SGHRS and YFSETQ. The CDR3 DNA reads TGCGCCAGCAGCTTGGTTGTTCGTAGGGCGAATGAGCAGTTCTTC. This encodes CASSLVVRRANEQFF.

As for this clonotype: One junction end disagrees with the germline gene, perhaps due to a read error. The chain is built from TRBV6-1 and TRBJ1-5, with 8 bases matching TRBD1. Germline CDR1 reads MNHNS; CDR2 reads SASEGT. CDR3 size: 14 residues. The CDR3 DNA is TGTGCCAGCAGTAGGACAGGGAACGATCAGGCCCAGCATTTT. Its translation is CASSRTGNDQAQHF.

This clonotype has a handful of counts. The chain employs TRBV10-1 and TRBJ2-2; TRBD1 might be the D (6 bases). The germline V gene has CDR1 WNHNN and CDR2 SYGVQD (reference sequence). CDR3 size: 15 residues. The V and J ends lost 10 bases and 2 bases respectively, with 17 bases between them. In DNA form, the CDR3 reads TGCGCCACCGACAGGCTGGATATTAACACCGGGGAGCTGTTTTTT. Protein: CATDRLDINTGELFF.

The V call is TRBV4-2, the J call TRBJ1-2, with 10 bases matching TRBD1. This CDR3 has 14 residues. Germline-derived CDR1 and CDR2 are LGHNA and YNFKEQ. V gave up 4 bases and J gave up 7 bases; unmatched junction bases: 6. For the CDR3, the DNA is TGTGCCAGCAGCCCGCGGGGACAGGGGTTTGGCTACACCTTC. Translation gives CASSPRGQGFGYTF.

This clonotype showed up just a few times. The chain recombines TRBV7-2 with TRBJ2-3, with 11 bases lining up with TRBD2. The CDR3 contains 14 residues. The V and J ends lost 5 bases and 5 bases, in that order; junction bases with no gene match: 3. Germline V gives CDR1 SGHTA, CDR2 FQGNSA. CDR3 DNA: TGTGCCAGCAGCGCCGGACTAGCGGGAGATACGCAGTATTTT. It is translated as CASSAGLAGDTQYF.

This clonotype came up many times. The chain recombines TRBV15 with TRBJ2-6; D is unresolved. Trimming removed 6 bases from V and 4 bases from J, with 7 bases in between. CDR1 is LNHNV, CDR2 YYDKDF, per germline (reference sequence). The CDR3 consists of 13 residues. CDR3 DNA: TGTGCCACCAGGGGGTTCGGGGCCAACGTCCTGACTTTC. Its translation is CATRGFGANVLTF. The full variable domain, with the rest looked up from reference TRBV15 and TRBJ2-6, is DAMVIQNPRYQVTQFGKPVTLSCSQTLNHNVMYWYQQKSSQAPKLLFHYYDKDFNNEADTPDNFQSRRPNTSFCFLDIRSPGLGDTAMYLCATRGFGANVLTFGAGSRLTVL.

This rearrangement joins TRBV5-5 to TRBJ1-6; 11 bases fit TRBD1. The CDR3 has 16 amino acids. Germline CDR1 SGHKS, CDR2 YYEKEE (reference sequence). V shed 1 base, J shed 9 bases, and the junction held 6 bases outside the gene matches. The CDR3 bases are TGTGCCAGCAGCTTGTCCCCAGGGACAGGGGGTTCACCCCTCCACTTT. Its translation is CASSLSPGTGGSPLHF.

The V call is TRBV3-1, the J call TRBJ2-7; D may correspond to TRBD1 or TRBD2 (5 bases each). Germline CDR1 is LGHDT and CDR2 is YNNKEL (reference sequence). This CDR3 contains 13 residues. V lost 3 bases to trimming and J lost 3 bases, with 9 bases between them. The CDR3 reads CASSQSGLYEQYF. CDR3 bases: TGTGCCAGCAGCCAGTCGGGGCTCTACGAGCAGTACTTC.

This clonotype was detected ten times or more. CDR3 protein: CASSPDRGETQYF. In nucleotides, the CDR3 is TGTGCCAGCAGTCCGGACAGGGGAGAGACCCAGTACTTC. The genes are TRBV7-2 and TRBJ2-5; 9 nucleotides match TRBD1. Trimming at V came to 6 bases and at J to 4 bases, leaving 3 bases not matched to a gene. The CDR3 extends over 13 amino acids. The germline V gene encodes CDR1 SGHTA and CDR2 FQGNSA.

The J gene is TRBJ2-7, the V gene TRBV12-3 or TRBV12-4, with TRBD2 matching over 14 bases. This CDR3 comprises 16 residues. V lost 5 bases to trimming and J lost 3 bases; unmatched junction nucleotides: 6. The CDR3 coding sequence is TGTGCCAGCAGTCCGCCGACTAGCGGGAGGGGCTACGAGCAGTACTTC. It translates to CASSPPTSGRGYEQYF.

CDR3 bases: TGCAGTGCCTATCTACTAGCGGGAGCCTACAATGAGCAGTTCTTC. It specifies CSAYLLAGAYNEQFF. This chain connects TRBV20-1 to TRBJ2-1, with TRBD2 identical over 11 bases. After removal of 6 bases from V and 2 bases from J, the junction contained 6 bases not matched to a gene. CDR1 and CDR2 from the germline V gene are DFQATT and SNEGSKA (reference sequence). The CDR3 runs 15 residues.